The clone carrying this TCR beta chain was counted a single time. The V segment lost 5 bases and the J segment 4 bases; nucleotides outside the gene matches: 4. Germline V gene lookup returns CDR1 SGHVS and CDR2 FNYEAQ. The CDR3 loop spans 13 amino acids. Method: immunoSEQ multiplex PCR; TCRdb's copy keeps in-frame clones and lacks some. The sample includes approximately 270,000 clones, approximately 90% of them seen just once. These data are taken from a study of blood T cell repertoires in COVID-19. As for the study in general: PBMCs, B-cell-depleted T cells, or T cells provided the cDNA or gDNA that made up the material.

The sequence was collected from a young man with acute or convalescent COVID-19. The specimen was peripheral blood. The V gene is TRBV7-6, the J gene TRBJ2-5; TRBD2 matches 7 bases. The CDR3 protein is CASSQGLRETQYF. The CDR3 nucleotides read TGTGCCAGCAGCCAGGGACTAAGAGAGACCCAGTACTTC.